What follows describes a single T cell receptor beta chain. The data were obtained in a study of blood T cell repertoires in COVID-19. Study-wide background: The study drew acute and convalescent COVID-19 samples from the United States, Italy and Spain.

Sequenced by immunoSEQ multiplex PCR; TCRdb stores in-frame clones only, minus some. Among about 300,000 clones listed, around 84% were seen once. The ends lost 5 bases at V and 7 bases at J; junction bases unmatched: 9. CDR3 size: 16 residues. Per germline, CDR1 SGHAT and CDR2 FQNNGV. This TCR was recovered from a man younger than 45 who had recovered from COVID-19. Source material: PBMCs or T cells enriched from blood (not recorded which). The chain combines TRBV11-2 with TRBJ2-1, with 12 bases fitting TRBD2. CDR3 sequence: CASSGLAGGPMNEQFF. CDR3 nucleotide sequence: TGTGCCAGCAGCGGCCTAGCGGGGGGGCCAATGAATGAGCAGTTCTTC.